This T cell receptor (beta chain) was identified during a study of PD-1 blockade in classical Hodgkin lymphoma. Study conclusions and caveats: Newly diagnosed patients and complete responders had comparable diversity at baseline. The study found that TCR diversity rose significantly by C4D1 in CD4+ but not CD8+ cells.

Comment on this clone: Antigen: not known.

The V gene lost 2 bases and the J gene lost 2 bases, with 10 bases spanning the gap. Germline-derived CDR1 and CDR2 are SGDLS and YYNGEE. The CDR3 spans 14 residues. Sequencing used immunoSEQ multiplex PCR; TCRdb keeps in-frame clones, though not all of them. The sample lists around 37,000 clones, 80% to 95% occurring once. Time point here: cycle 4 day 1 (C4D1), after six to seven weeks of nivolumab. There was relapse after autologous stem cell transplantation in every patient, and there was variation in brentuximab vedotin exposure. Thawed PBMCs underwent magnetic negative selection to yield purified CD4+ T cells.

V gene TRBV9 combines with J gene TRBJ2-5; no reliable D call. This material consisted of CD4+ T cells from blood, taken before the fourth cycle of nivolumab. The sequence was obtained from a human donor with classical Hodgkin lymphoma. The CDR3 protein is CASSVNTGQETQYF. CDR3 in DNA: TGTGCCAGCAGCGTGAACACTGGGCAAGAGACCCAGTACTTC.